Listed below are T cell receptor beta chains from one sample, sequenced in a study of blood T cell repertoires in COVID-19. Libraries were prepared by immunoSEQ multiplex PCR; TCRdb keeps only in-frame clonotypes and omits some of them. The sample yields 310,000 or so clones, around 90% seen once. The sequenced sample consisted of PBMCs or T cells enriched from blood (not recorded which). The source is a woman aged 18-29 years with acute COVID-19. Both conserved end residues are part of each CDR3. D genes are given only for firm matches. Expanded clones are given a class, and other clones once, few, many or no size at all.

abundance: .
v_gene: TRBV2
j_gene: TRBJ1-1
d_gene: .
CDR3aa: CASSVDSNTEAFF

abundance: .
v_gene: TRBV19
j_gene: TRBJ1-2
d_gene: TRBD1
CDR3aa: CASSIGTGVLDYGYTF

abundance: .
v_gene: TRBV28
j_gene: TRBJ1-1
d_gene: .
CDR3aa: CASSLLPPGMNTEAFF

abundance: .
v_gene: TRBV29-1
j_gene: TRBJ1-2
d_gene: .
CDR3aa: CSVVGGAGYGYTF

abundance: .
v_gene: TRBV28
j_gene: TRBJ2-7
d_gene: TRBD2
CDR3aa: CASLSGRRYEQYF

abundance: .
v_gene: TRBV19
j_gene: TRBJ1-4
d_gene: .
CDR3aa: CASSIDRRTNEKLFF

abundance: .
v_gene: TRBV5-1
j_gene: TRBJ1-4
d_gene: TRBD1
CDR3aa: CASGDRATIEKLFF

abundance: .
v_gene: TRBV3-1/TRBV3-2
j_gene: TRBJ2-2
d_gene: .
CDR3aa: CASSQDWWSAYTGELFF

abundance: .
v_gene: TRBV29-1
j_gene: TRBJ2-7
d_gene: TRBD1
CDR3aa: CSATRDRGPAGHYEQYF

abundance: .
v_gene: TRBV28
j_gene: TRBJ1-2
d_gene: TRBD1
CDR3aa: CASSRGQGDYGYTF

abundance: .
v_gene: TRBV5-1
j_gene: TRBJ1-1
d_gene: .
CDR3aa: CASSSGIQNTEAFF

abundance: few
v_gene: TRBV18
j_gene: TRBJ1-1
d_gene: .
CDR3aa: CASSPYSLSNTEAFF

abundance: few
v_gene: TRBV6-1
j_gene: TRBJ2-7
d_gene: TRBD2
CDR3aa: CASSAAAGGGYEQYF

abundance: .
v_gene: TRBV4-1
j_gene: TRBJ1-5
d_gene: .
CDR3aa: CASSPHEYIGREGNQPQHF

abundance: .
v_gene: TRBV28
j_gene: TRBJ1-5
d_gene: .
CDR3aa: CASSLGGNSNQPQHF

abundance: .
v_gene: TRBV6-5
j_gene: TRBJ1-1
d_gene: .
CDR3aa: CASSYSRNTEAFF

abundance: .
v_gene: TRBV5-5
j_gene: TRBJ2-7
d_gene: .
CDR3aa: CASSLSSYEQYF

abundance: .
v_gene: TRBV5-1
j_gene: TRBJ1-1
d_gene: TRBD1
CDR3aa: CASSEQGVRNTEAFF

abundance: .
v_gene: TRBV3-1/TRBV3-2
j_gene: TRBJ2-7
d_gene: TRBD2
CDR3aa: CASSQWTSYSYEQYF

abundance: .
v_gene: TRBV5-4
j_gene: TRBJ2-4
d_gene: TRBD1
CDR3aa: CASSKGQGAPAKNIQYF

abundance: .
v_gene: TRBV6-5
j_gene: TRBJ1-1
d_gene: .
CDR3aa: CASRERVMGTEAFF

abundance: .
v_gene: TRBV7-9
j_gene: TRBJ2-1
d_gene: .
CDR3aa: CASSFSLQGPTYNEQFF

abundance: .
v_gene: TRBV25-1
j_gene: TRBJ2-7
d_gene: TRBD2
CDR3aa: CASRLGGSYEQYF

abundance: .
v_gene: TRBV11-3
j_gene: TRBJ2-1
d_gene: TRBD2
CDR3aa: CASSRGASGSNGYNEQFF

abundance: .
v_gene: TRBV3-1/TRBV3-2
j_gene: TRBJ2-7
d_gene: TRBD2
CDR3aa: CASSQMAIRSGRSHEQYF

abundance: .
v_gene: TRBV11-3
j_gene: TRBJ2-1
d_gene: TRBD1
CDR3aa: CASSLRYSDRADEQFF

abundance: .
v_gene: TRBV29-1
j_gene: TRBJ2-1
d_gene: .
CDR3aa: CSVRTLRGSSYNEQFF

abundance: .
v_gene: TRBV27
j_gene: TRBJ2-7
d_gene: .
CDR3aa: CASSFNRDPYEQYF

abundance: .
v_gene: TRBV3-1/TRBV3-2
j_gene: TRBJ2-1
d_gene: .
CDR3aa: CASSQSYNEQFF